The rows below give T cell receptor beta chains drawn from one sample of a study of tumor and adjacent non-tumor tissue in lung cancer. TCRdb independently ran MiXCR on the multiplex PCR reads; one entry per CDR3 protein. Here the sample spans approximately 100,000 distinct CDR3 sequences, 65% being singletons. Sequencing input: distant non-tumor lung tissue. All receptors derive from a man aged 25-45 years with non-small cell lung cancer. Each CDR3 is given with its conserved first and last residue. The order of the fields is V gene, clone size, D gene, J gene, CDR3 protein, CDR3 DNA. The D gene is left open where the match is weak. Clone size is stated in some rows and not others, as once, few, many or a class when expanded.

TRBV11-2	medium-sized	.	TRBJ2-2	CASTWATGELFF	TGTGCCAGCACCTGGGCCACCGGGGAGCTGTTTTTT
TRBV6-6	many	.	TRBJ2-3	CASSYSGSTDTQYF	TGTGCCAGCAGTTACAGCGGGAGCACAGATACGCAGTATTTT
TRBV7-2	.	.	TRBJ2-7	CDSTSPYEQYF	TGTGACAGCACCTCTCCCTACGAGCAGTACTTC
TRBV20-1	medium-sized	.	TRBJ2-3	CSPEGTDTQYF	TGCAGTCCCGAGGGCACAGATACGCAGTATTTT
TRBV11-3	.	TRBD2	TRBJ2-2	CASSPYTSDNTGELFF	TGTGCCAGCAGTCCCTACACTAGCGATAACACCGGGGAGCTGTTTTTT
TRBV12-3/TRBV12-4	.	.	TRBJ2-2	CASNRLNTPNTGELFF	TGTGCCAGCAATAGGTTGAACACCCCGAATACCGGGGAGCTGTTTTTT
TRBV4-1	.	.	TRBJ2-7	CASSQDETRATYEQYF	TGCGCCAGCAGCCAAGATGAGACGCGAGCTACGTACGAGCAGTATTTC
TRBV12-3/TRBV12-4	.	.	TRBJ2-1	CASTSPSYNELFF	TGTGCCAGCACCTCCCCCTCCTACAATGAGCTGTTCTTC
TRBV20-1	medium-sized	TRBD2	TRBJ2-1	CSARALLAGGSYNEQFF	TGCAGTGCTAGAGCCCTGTTAGCGGGGGGATCCTACAATGAGCAGTTCTTC
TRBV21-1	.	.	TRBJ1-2	CVSSNPRVFYGYTF	TGTGTCAGCAGCAACCCGAGGGTATTCTATGGCTACACCTTC
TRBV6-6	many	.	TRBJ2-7	CASSSLRGAYEQYF	TGTGCCAGCAGTTCCCTCCGGGGCGCCTACGAGCAGTACTTC
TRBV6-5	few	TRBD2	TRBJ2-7	CVSSYSTGGYDQYF	TGTGTCAGCAGTTACTCGACGGGAGGCTACGACCAGTACTTC
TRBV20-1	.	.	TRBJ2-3	CSAPYRGDTETQYF	TGCAGTGCTCCCTATAGAGGGGACACAGAAACGCAGTATTTT
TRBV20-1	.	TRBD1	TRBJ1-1	CSARFPGGTETLF	TGCAGTGCTAGATTCCCAGGGGGCACTGAAACTCTCTTT
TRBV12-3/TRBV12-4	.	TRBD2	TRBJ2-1	CVSSLSSGGFNEQFF	TGTGTCAGCAGTTTATCTAGCGGGGGATTCAATGAGCAGTTCTTC
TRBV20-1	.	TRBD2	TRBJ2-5	CSARIGGKTQYF	TGCAGTGCTAGAATCGGGGGGAAGACCCAGTATTTC
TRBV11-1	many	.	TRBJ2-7	CASSFRGQSDEQYF	TGTGCCAGCAGCTTCCGTGGACAGAGCGACGAGCAGTACTTC
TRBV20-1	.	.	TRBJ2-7	CSARDICDEFGELYF	TGCAGTGCTAGAGATATTTGTGATGAGTTCGGCGAGCTGTACTTC
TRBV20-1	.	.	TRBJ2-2	CNARDPGRSGTGELFF	TGCAATGCTAGAGATCCGGGGAGGTCTGGGACCGGGGAACTGTTTTTT
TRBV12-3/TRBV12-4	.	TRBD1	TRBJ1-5	CTSSSGQGVQPQHF	TGTACCAGCAGTTCCGGACAGGGGGTTCAGCCCCAGCATTTT
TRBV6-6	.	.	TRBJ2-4	CASSPRGPAKNIQYF	TGTGCCAGCAGCCCCCGGGGACCCGCCAAAAACATTCAGTACTTC
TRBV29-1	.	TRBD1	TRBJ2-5	CSVEAGTGGRDTQYF	TGCAGCGTAGAAGCCGGGACAGGGGGCCGGGATACCCAGTACTTC
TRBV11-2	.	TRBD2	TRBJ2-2	CSSSVSGWVGELFF	TGTAGCAGCAGCGTTAGCGGGTGGGTCGGGGAGCTGTTTTTT
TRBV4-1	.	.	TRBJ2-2	CASRERASNTGELVF	TGCGCTAGCCGGGAAAGGGCTTCCAACACCGGGGAGCTGGTTTTT
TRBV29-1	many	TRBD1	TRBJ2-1	CSVSAGGSRDEQFF	TGCAGCGTTTCGGCAGGGGGCTCCCGGGATGAGCAGTTCTTC
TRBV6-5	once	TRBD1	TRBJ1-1	CASSYAGGGEAIF	TGTGCCAGCAGTTACGCAGGGGGCGGTGAGGCTATCTTT
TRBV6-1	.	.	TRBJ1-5	CASGTRGKSSQPQHF	TGTGCCAGTGGGACGAGGGGAAAAAGCTCTCAGCCCCAGCATTTT
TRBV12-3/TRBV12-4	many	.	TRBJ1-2	CASSFGPGLGYTF	.
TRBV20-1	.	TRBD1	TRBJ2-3	CSARNPGGLTDTHNF	TGCAGTGCTAGAAACCCAGGGGGCCTAACAGATACGCACAATTTT